This T cell receptor (beta chain) stems from a study of blood T cell repertoires in COVID-19. On the study more broadly: Sources were T cells, B-cell-depleted T cells, or PBMCs; the material itself was cDNA or gDNA.

Methods used by the authors: Scientists estimated how many nucleated cells there were by amplifying reference gene primers. The method was immunoSEQ multiplex PCR; TCRdb's version includes in-frame clones alone and lacks a portion of them. The V and J calls and clone size were taken over from that table, and D and trimming were inferred from the DNA. Here the sample spans tens of thousands of clones, around 90% being singletons. The receptor was derived from a man aged 35-49 years with COVID-19, enrolled during active disease. Sequenced material: peripheral blood.

CDR3 in amino acids: CATSTDTQYF. DNA for the CDR3: TGCGCCACCTCCACAGATACGCAGTATTTT. The chain is built from TRBV10-2 and TRBJ2-3; D is uncertain. The CDR3 spans 10 residues. Germline-derived CDR1 and CDR2 are WSHSY and SAAADI. V shed 10 bases and J shed 2 bases, with 4 bases lying between them.